Detailed here is one TCR beta chain. Compared with germline, one end of the junction differs, possibly owing to a read error. Germline assignment: CDR1 DFQATT and CDR2 SNEGSKA (reference sequence). The CDR3 sequence is 14 residues long. TCRdb redid the calling of the PCR reads with MiXCR, one entry per CDR3 protein. The sample includes 15,000 to 16,000 distinct CDR3 sequences, about three fifths seen only once; the top ten take approximately 1.2%. This sample was included in a study of vaccination and CD4 T cells after COVID-19. This sequence joins TRBV20-1 and TRBJ2-1; D is unresolved. This material consisted of CD4+ T cells from blood, taken after SARS-CoV-2 vaccination. The origin of this receptor is a human donor who had recovered from COVID-19. CDR3 sequence (DNA): TGCAGCGCTAGTTGGCCAACGATCTACAATGAGCAGTTCTTC. It translates to CSASWPTIYNEQFF.